This T cell receptor (beta chain) was observed in a study of blood T cell repertoires in COVID-19. Study-wide context: Samples taken during acute and convalescent COVID-19 were collected in the United States, Italy and Spain. Sample material is recorded as cDNA or gDNA derived from T cells, B-cell-depleted T cells, or PBMCs.

The CDR3 runs to 14 residues. Germline CDR1 SGHVS, CDR2 FNYEAQ. Trimming took 5 bases from V and 7 from J; bases not matched to a gene: 5. Per the study methods: Reference gene primers were amplified, and this amplification served to estimate nucleated cell counts. Assay: immunoSEQ multiplex PCR; the TCRdb copy retains only in-frame clones and omits some. That table is the source of V, J and clone size, and D and trimming were worked out from the DNA. This table has about 21,000 clones, about nine tenths appearing once. This clone was counted a single time. The gene calls are TRBV7-6 and TRBJ1-1; 12 bases agree with TRBD1. The clonotype comes from a human donor in a cohort sampled during active COVID-19. The sample was peripheral blood. CDR3 amino acids: CASSRGQGASEAFF. CDR3 coding DNA: TGTGCCAGCAGCAGGGGACAGGGGGCAAGTGAAGCTTTCTTT.